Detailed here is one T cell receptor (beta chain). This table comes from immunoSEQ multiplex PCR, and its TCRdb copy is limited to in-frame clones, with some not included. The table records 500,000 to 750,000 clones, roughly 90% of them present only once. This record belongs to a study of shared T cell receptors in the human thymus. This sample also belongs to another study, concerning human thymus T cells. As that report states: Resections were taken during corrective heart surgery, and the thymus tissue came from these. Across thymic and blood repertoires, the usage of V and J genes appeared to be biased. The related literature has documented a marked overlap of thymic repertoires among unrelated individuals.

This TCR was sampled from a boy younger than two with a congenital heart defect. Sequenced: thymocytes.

As DNA, the CDR3 is TGTGCCTGGAGTGTACCGGGACAGGGCTCCTACAATGAGCAGTTCTTC. It codes for CAWSVPGQGSYNEQFF. The chain couples TRBV30 to TRBJ2-1, with TRBD1 matching 9 bases. The germline gives CDR1 GTSNPN, CDR2 SVGIG (reference sequence). The CDR3 contains 16 residues. With 0 bases clipped from V and 0 bases from J, the junction kept 3 bases outside the gene matches.